These 23 T cell receptor beta chains were all obtained from the same sample, sequenced in a study of T cells in Graves' hyperthyroidism and ophthalmopathy. RNA transcripts were the template for amplifying TCR beta CDR3 regions. The HTBI primer set drove a first-round RT-PCR of the TCR CDR3. TCRdb re-derived calls from the multiplex PCR reads in MiXCR, one entry per CDR3 protein. Of around 540,000 distinct CDR3 sequences listed, about 16% are singletons. The sequenced material came from blood. All receptors derive from a woman in her twenties or thirties with Graves' ophthalmopathy.

This clonotype was recorded a few times. The J gene is TRBJ2-1, the V gene TRBV20-1; D might be TRBD1 or TRBD2, each matching 5 bases. The CDR3 has 13 residues. Germline CDR1 and CDR2: DFQATT and SNEGSKA (reference sequence). Trimming stripped 5 bases from V and 7 bases from J, with 15 bases between. The CDR3 protein is CSAPFRGENEQFF. In DNA form, the CDR3 reads TGCAGTGCTCCCTTTAGAGGGGAAAATGAGCAGTTCTTC.

Many counts were recorded for this clonotype. The chain is built from TRBV2 and TRBJ1-2; 11 bases are a match to TRBD1. Germline assignment: CDR1 SNHLY and CDR2 FYNNEI. The CDR3 is 14 residues long. After removal of 11 bases from V and 0 bases from J, the junction contained 5 bases not matched to a gene. The CDR3 sequence: CASDRGRANYGYTF. In nucleotides, the CDR3 is TGTGCCTCGGACAGGGGGCGCGCTAACTATGGCTACACCTTC.

A few counts support this clonotype. The rearrangement joins TRBV29-1 to TRBJ1-2; no definite D call. This CDR3 is 11 amino acids long. CDR1 is SQVTM, CDR2 ANQGSEA, per germline. Trimming removed 1 base from V and 5 bases from J, with 5 bases in between. As DNA, the CDR3 is TGCAGCGTTGAAGGCGGGTATGGCTACACCTTC. Protein sequence: CSVEGGYGYTF.

This clonotype was observed at least ten times. This chain connects TRBV28 to TRBJ2-3; 7 nucleotides match TRBD1. Germline loops: CDR1 MDHEN, CDR2 SYDVKM. The V segment lost 5 bases and the J segment 3 bases; nucleotides outside the gene matches: 14. CDR3 size: 17 residues. This chain's CDR3 is CASSPNRVARGTDTQYF. CDR3 in DNA: TGTGCCAGCAGTCCCAACAGGGTGGCCAGGGGGACAGATACGCAGTATTTT.

This rearrangement joins TRBV10-3 to TRBJ1-2; a possible D gene is TRBD1 (6 bases). The V and J ends lost 5 bases and 8 bases respectively, with 9 bases between them. Germline V gene data show CDR1 as ENHRY and CDR2 as SYGVKD. This CDR3 is built from 11 residues. CDR3: CAISKGGGYTF. DNA of the CDR3: TGTGCCATCAGTAAGGGGGGCGGCTACACCTTC.

This clonotype was observed a handful of times. V gene TRBV20-1 combines with J gene TRBJ2-1, with TRBD2 identical over 10 bases. Germline CDR1 DFQATT, CDR2 SNEGSKA (reference sequence). This CDR3 is 16 amino acids long. V was clipped by 3 bases and J by 0 bases; unmatched bases: 5. The CDR3 DNA reads TGCAGTGCTAGGACTAGCGGGCCGAGCTCCTACAATGAGCAGTTCTTC. This codes for CSARTSGPSSYNEQFF.

The rearrangement uses TRBV20-1 and TRBJ2-5, with D uncertain. The CDR3 runs 14 residues. Trimming removed 3 bases at V and 2 bases at J, with 13 bases between. Germline assignment: CDR1 DFQATT and CDR2 SNEGSKA (reference sequence). CDR3 sequence reads: CSARLIGSQETQYF. DNA of the CDR3: TGCAGTGCTAGGCTCATCGGCTCTCAAGAGACCCAGTACTTC.

This clonotype has only a few counts. V gene TRBV28 combines with J gene TRBJ2-7, with D possibly being TRBD1 (6 bases). V lost 6 bases and J 4 bases, leaving 10 bases between the germline ends. The CDR3 extends over 12 amino acids. Per the germline V gene, CDR1 is MDHEN and CDR2 is SYDVKM. Here the CDR3 reads CASSDQGYEQYF. The CDR3 DNA reads TGTGCCAGCAGCGATCAGGGGTACGAGCAGTACTTC.

The rearrangement joins TRBV9 to TRBJ1-4, with 9 bases fitting TRBD1. V lost 0 bases and J lost 8; bases outside the gene matches: 5. Per germline, CDR1 SGDLS and CDR2 YYNGEE. The CDR3 runs 15 residues. The CDR3, as DNA: TGTGCCAGCAGCGTAGCTACGACAGGGGGAGAAAAACTGTTTTTT. Residues: CASSVATTGGEKLFF.

The rearrangement links TRBV20-1 to TRBJ2-7; D might be TRBD1 or TRBD2, each matching 5 bases. From germline, CDR1 is DFQATT and CDR2 SNEGSKA (reference sequence). Trimming removed 0 bases from V and 7 bases from J, with 19 bases in between. This CDR3 is 15 amino acids long. CDR3 sequence reads: CSARDPGGAREEQYF. The CDR3 region has the DNA TGCAGTGCTAGAGATCCTGGCGGCGCCAGGGAGGAGCAGTACTTC.

This chain joins TRBV29-1 and TRBJ1-1, with D possibly TRBD1 on 5 matching bases. Germline V gene data show CDR1 as SQVTM and CDR2 as ANQGSEA. Trimming removed 1 base from V and 2 bases from J, with 11 bases in between. The CDR3 is made up of 14 amino acids. The CDR3 is CSVEVGTSNTEAFF. CDR3 nucleotides: TGCAGCGTTGAAGTAGGGACCTCCAACACTGAAGCTTTCTTT.

This clonotype was observed a handful of times. The chain joins TRBV6-1 to TRBJ2-2; no firm D call. The CDR3 consists of 14 residues. V shed 8 bases and J shed 1 base, with 11 bases lying between them. The germline CDR1 and CDR2 sequences are MNHNS and SASEGT. The CDR3 DNA reads as TGTGCCAGCTACAGTTGGGTGAACACCGGGGAGCTGTTTTTT. This translates into CASYSWVNTGELFF.

J is TRBJ2-7 and V is TRBV4-2; D possibly corresponds to TRBD2 (6 bases). V was shortened by 4 bases and J by 0 bases, with 13 bases between the two germline ends. The CDR3 totals 15 residues. Germline V gives CDR1 LGHNA, CDR2 YNFKEQ. CDR3: CASSPDWDSSYEQYF. The CDR3 bases are TGTGCCAGCAGCCCCGATTGGGACTCCTCCTACGAGCAGTACTTC.

This clonotype was counted many times. V gene TRBV7-2 combines with J gene TRBJ2-7; 8 bases map to TRBD1. This CDR3 is built from 14 residues. Germline CDR1 reads SGHTA; CDR2 reads FQGNSA. The J segment lost 1 base and the V segment lost 6 bases, leaving 5 bases of the junction unmatched. The DNA of the CDR3 is TGTGCCAGCAGTCCCGGGACAGGTTCCTACGAGCAGTACTTC. Its translation: CASSPGTGSYEQYF.

This clonotype was picked up many times. V gene TRBV28 combines with J gene TRBJ2-3; D unresolved. With 2 bases removed from V and 6 bases from J, the gap between germline ends came to 21 bases. The CDR3 has 17 amino acids. From germline, CDR1 is MDHEN and CDR2 SYDVKM. CDR3 nucleotide sequence: TGTGCCAGCAGTTTAATAACCGACTCCCCCGGTCCGGATACGCAGTATTTT. This sequence encodes CASSLITDSPGPDTQYF.

V and J are TRBV29-1 and TRBJ1-1; D call uncertain. The germline gives CDR1 SQVTM, CDR2 ANQGSEA. The CDR3 spans 16 residues. Deletions cut 6 bases from V and 1 base from J, with 21 bases between. As DNA, the CDR3 is TGCAGCGTGATGAGCCACCCCGGAATGGGGAACACTGAAGCTTTCTTT. Translated, it gives CSVMSHPGMGNTEAFF.

This clonotype turned up a few times. This may come from a read error, since a much larger clone is one base off. The rearrangement uses TRBV18 and TRBJ1-2; D is uncertain. This CDR3 has 15 residues. Germline V CDR1 and CDR2: KGHSH, LQKENI. The CDR3 coding sequence is TGTGCCAGCTCACATACCCGGCGGCCAGCGTATGACTACACCTTC. It codes for CASSHTRRPAYDYTF. The variable domain in full, with the rest retrieved from reference TRBV18 and TRBJ1-2, is NAGVMQNPRHLVRRRGQEARLRCSPMKGHSHVYWYRQLPEEGLKFMVYLQKENIIDESGMPKERFSAEFPKEGPSILRIQQVVRGDSAAYFCASSHTRRPAYDYTFGSGTRLTVV.

With respect to this clonotype: This may arise from a read error, as a much more abundant clone is one base away. The V call is TRBV10-3, the J call TRBJ2-5; 10 positions agree with TRBD2. The germline CDR1 and CDR2 sequences are ENHRY and SYGVKD. The CDR3 is 16 amino acids. The ends lost 6 bases at V and 2 bases at J; junction bases unmatched: 9. The CDR3 bases are TGTGCCATCAGGGGCACTAGCGGGACGGGGCAAGAGACCCAGTACTTC. It encodes CAIRGTSGTGQETQYF.

In this sample, this clonotype turned up many times. The chain employs TRBV5-1 and TRBJ2-7; D remains unclear. CDR1 and CDR2 (germline): SGHRS, YFSETQ. The CDR3 totals 15 residues. Trimming took off 4 bases at V and 5 bases at J, with 19 bases between the two ends. The CDR3 nucleotides are TGCGCCAGCAGCCCCCTCGGCGGTCCCAGCGACGAGCAGTACTTC. Translation: CASSPLGGPSDEQYF.

This clonotype was seen repeatedly, ten times or more. The rearrangement uses TRBV7-9 and TRBJ1-1; D is uncertain. The germline CDR1 and CDR2 sequences are SEHNR and FQNEAQ (reference sequence). The germline V and J ends were trimmed by 5 bases and 1 base, with 17 bases remaining between them. CDR3 length equals 16 residues. DNA for the CDR3: TGTGCCAGCAGCCCCCAGGCGCACACAGAGAACACTGAAGCTTTCTTT. As protein: CASSPQAHTENTEAFF. Supplemented by reference TRBV7-9 and TRBJ1-1, the full variable domain reads DTGVSQNPRHKITKRGQNVTFRCDPISEHNRLYWYRQTLGQGPEFLTYFQNEAQLEKSRLLSDRFSAERPKGSFSTLEIQRTEQGDSAMYLCASSPQAHTENTEAFFGQGTRLTVV.

The table lists this clonotype with many counts. The chain carries TRBV2 and TRBJ2-5, with 8 bases lining up with TRBD1. The V gene end was trimmed by 3 bases and the J gene end by 5 bases; junction bases not matched to a gene: 5. Germline V gives CDR1 SNHLY, CDR2 FYNNEI. The CDR3 runs 14 residues. Written as DNA, the CDR3 is TGTGCCAGCAGTGACAGGGGGCACGACGAGACCCAGTACTTC. This sequence encodes CASSDRGHDETQYF.

This chain joins TRBV10-2 and TRBJ2-1, with 8 bases lining up with TRBD2. The CDR3 has 16 amino acids. The junction had 9 bases not matched to a gene; V was cut back by 4 bases and J by 4 bases. Per germline, CDR1 WSHSY and CDR2 SAAADI. CDR3: CASSAASGGGYNEQFF. The CDR3 coding sequence is TGCGCCAGCAGTGCCGCCTCGGGGGGGGGTTACAATGAGCAGTTCTTC.

Only a few counts were recorded for this clonotype. The V and J genes are TRBV19 and TRBJ2-3, with D possibly TRBD1 on 7 matching bases. Germline V lookup: CDR1 LNHDA, CDR2 SQIVND (reference sequence). The CDR3 has 21 amino acids. Deletions cut 2 bases from V and 6 bases from J, with 33 bases between. The chain's CDR3 is CASSIRTGSAGLVGVRDTQYF. DNA of the CDR3: TGTGCCAGTAGTATAAGGACAGGAAGCGCGGGGCTGGTCGGTGTAAGGGATACGCAGTATTTT.